This T cell receptor beta chain was recovered during a study of shared clonotypes between healthy human individuals. Overall study context: Researchers drew samples from a couple of women and a few men aged 18 to 49. Overall study findings and caveats: Naive CD4 clonotype sharing across several donors was 4.5% to 6%.

This table comes from immunoSEQ multiplex PCR, and its TCRdb copy is limited to in-frame clones, with some not included. The sample contains millions of clones, more than 85% of which appear only once. The CDR3 sequence is 12 residues long. The ends were cut back, 6 bases at V and 5 bases at J, with 10 bases in the middle. Germline V lookup: CDR1 LGHNT, CDR2 FRNRAP. The authors divided CD4+ cells into CD45RA+ naive and CD45RA-negative memory subsets. Comment on this clone: The antigen remains unidentified.

J is TRBJ2-5 and V is TRBV12-5; D is ambiguous. The specimen sequenced was naive CD4+ T cells from PBMCs. Subset specified: CD45RA+ positively selected. The sequence was obtained from a man aged 18 to 29 in good health. Some clones in this sample may be carry-over from other donors' samples. CDR3 bases: TGTGCTAGTGGGGCAAGGCCGGAGACCCAGTACTTC. Its translation is CASGARPETQYF.